The T cell receptor beta chain under discussion was sequenced for a study of T cell clonotyping in hematopoietic cell transplantation. Notes on the study in general: After transplant, recipient diversity fell while pathologically expanded clonotypes grew through day 180.

Time point given: recipient sample about 28 days before transplant, after cytoreduction. Looked up from germline, CDR1 is LNHDA and CDR2 is SQIVND (reference sequence). Trimming took off 4 bases at V and 5 bases at J, with 9 bases between the two ends. The CDR3 is made up of 12 amino acids. Points on this clone: What it recognizes is unknown.

TCRdb's copy holds only in-frame clones and misses some; the assay was immunoSEQ multiplex PCR. The table records over 9,500 clones, more than 85% of them present only once. The chain links TRBV19 to TRBJ2-7; D possibly corresponds to TRBD1 (6 bases). This specimen consisted of peripheral blood mononuclear cells, obtained before stem cell transplant. The clonotype originates from a woman aged 35 to 49 with acute myeloid leukemia. Some clones in this sample may be carry-over from other donors' samples. DNA for the CDR3: TGTGCCAGTAGTAAGGACAGAGACGAGCAGTACTTC. It is translated as CASSKDRDEQYF.